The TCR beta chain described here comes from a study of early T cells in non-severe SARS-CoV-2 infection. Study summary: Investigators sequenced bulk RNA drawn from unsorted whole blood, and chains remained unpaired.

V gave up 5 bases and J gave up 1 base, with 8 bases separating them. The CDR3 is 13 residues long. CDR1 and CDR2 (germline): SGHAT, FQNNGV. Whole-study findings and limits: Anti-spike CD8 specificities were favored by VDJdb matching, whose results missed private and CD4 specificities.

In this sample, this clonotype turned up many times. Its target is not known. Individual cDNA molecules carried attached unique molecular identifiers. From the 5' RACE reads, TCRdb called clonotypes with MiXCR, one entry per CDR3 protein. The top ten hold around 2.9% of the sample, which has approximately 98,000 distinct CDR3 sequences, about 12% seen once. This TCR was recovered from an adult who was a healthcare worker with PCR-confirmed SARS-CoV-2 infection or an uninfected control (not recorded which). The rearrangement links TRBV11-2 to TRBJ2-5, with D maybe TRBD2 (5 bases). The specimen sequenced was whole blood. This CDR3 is CASSTGLQETQYF. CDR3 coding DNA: TGTGCCAGCAGCACCGGACTCCAAGAGACCCAGTACTTC.